These 8 T cell receptor beta chains were all obtained from the same sample, sequenced in a study of OX40 agonist ivuxolimab in advanced cancers. Some clones are missing from TCRdb's copy, which holds only in-frame ones; the method was immunoSEQ multiplex PCR. Among roughly 97,000 clones listed, about 90% were seen once. The specimen comprised CD4+ or CD8+ T cells sorted from blood, sampled in a trial of the OX40 agonist ivuxolimab. These receptors all come from an adult with an advanced solid tumor such as melanoma, head and neck, liver or kidney cancer.

The chain has TRBV19 and TRBJ1-5; D perhaps matches TRBD1 (5 bases). V was trimmed by 3 bases and J by 4 bases, leaving 13 bases between them. CDR1 and CDR2 from the germline V gene are LNHDA and SQIVND (reference sequence). This CDR3 has 15 residues. The CDR3 reads CASSIGGPTNQPQHF. CDR3 coding DNA: TGTGCCAGTAGTATCGGGGGTCCGACTAATCAGCCCCAGCATTTT. Combining the CDR3 with reference TRBV19 and TRBJ1-5 gives the whole variable domain DGGITQSPKYLFRKEGQNVTLSCEQNLNHDAMYWYRQDPGQGLRLIYYSQIVNDFQKGDIAEGYSVSREKKESFPLTVTSAQKNPTAFYLCASSIGGPTNQPQHFGDGTRLSIL.

The rearrangement joins TRBV2 to TRBJ2-4, with TRBD1 matching 7 bases. There are 16 residues in the CDR3. The J segment lost 1 base and the V segment lost 8 bases, leaving 11 bases of the junction unmatched. The V gene's germline CDR1 is SNHLY and CDR2 FYNNEI. CDR3 nucleotide sequence: TGTGCCAGCGGCCAATGGGGGACAGCTGCCAAAAACATTCAGTACTTC. It translates to CASGQWGTAAKNIQYF.

This sequence joins TRBV18 and TRBJ1-2; D remains ambiguous. The CDR3 is 13 residues long. Germline CDR1 reads KGHSH; CDR2 reads LQKENI. Between the trimmed V and J ends, which lost 1 base and 8 bases, there was a span of 11 bases. In DNA form, the CDR3 reads TGTGCCAGCTCACCACGCGGTGAGGACGGCTACACCTTC. Translation: CASSPRGEDGYTF.

This chain links TRBV4-3 with TRBJ1-2, with D unclear. This CDR3 comprises 13 residues. Germline V gene sequence: CDR1 LGHNA, CDR2 YSLEER. V lost 1 base, J lost 2 bases, and 5 bases lay in between. CDR3 sequence: CASSQAANYGYTF. The CDR3 nucleotides read TGCGCCAGCAGCCAAGCGGCGAACTATGGCTACACCTTC.

This chain connects TRBV27 to TRBJ1-2, with 7 bases identical to TRBD1. CDR1 is MNHEY, CDR2 SMNVEV, per germline (reference sequence). CDR3 length: 14 residues. V lost 3 bases to trimming and J lost 4 bases; unmatched junction nucleotides: 5. The CDR3 reads CASSFSGGLYGYTF. DNA for the CDR3: TGTGCCAGCAGTTTCTCAGGGGGGCTCTATGGCTACACCTTC.

The chain has TRBV18 and TRBJ2-1, with 9 bases identical to TRBD2. This CDR3 contains 16 residues. V was clipped by 0 bases and J by 7 bases; unmatched bases: 7. Germline V CDR1 and CDR2: KGHSH, LQKENI. The CDR3 DNA follows: TGTGCCAGCTCACCACCCCGACTAGCGGAAAGGAATGAGCAGTTCTTC. Protein product: CASSPPRLAERNEQFF. The full variable domain, with the rest looked up from reference TRBV18 and TRBJ2-1, is NAGVMQNPRHLVRRRGQEARLRCSPMKGHSHVYWYRQLPEEGLKFMVYLQKENIIDESGMPKERFSAEFPKEGPSILRIQQVVRGDSAAYFCASSPPRLAERNEQFFGPGTRLTVL.

This chain uses TRBV14 with TRBJ2-5, with TRBD2 as a possible D gene (5 bases). The germline CDR1 and CDR2 sequences are SGHDN and FVKESK. The CDR3 runs to 14 residues. V gave up 0 bases and J gave up 5 bases, with 10 bases separating them. The CDR3 DNA sequence: TGTGCCAGCAGCCAAGAAATAGCGTCTGAGACCCAGTACTTC. This sequence encodes CASSQEIASETQYF.

Only one count was recorded for this clone. The rearrangement uses TRBV5-3 and TRBJ1-1; D is ambiguous. TRBV5-3 qualifies as an ORF whose function is uncertain. This CDR3 has 13 amino acids. Deletions cut 0 bases from V and 3 bases from J, with 6 bases between. Here the CDR3 reads CARSLGGDTEAFF. The CDR3 DNA is TGTGCCAGAAGCTTGGGTGGGGACACTGAAGCTTTCTTT.